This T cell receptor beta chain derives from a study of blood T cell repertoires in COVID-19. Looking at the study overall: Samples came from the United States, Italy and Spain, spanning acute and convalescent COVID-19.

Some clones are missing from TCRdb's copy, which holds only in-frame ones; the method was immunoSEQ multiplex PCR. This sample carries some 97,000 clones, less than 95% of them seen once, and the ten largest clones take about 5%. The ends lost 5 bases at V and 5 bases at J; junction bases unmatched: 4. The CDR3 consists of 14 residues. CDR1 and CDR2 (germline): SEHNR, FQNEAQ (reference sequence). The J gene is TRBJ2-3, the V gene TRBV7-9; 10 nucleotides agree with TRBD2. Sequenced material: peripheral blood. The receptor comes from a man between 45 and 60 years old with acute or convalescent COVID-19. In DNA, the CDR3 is TGTGCCAGCAGCCAACTAGCGGGATTAGATACGCAGTATTTT. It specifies CASSQLAGLDTQYF.